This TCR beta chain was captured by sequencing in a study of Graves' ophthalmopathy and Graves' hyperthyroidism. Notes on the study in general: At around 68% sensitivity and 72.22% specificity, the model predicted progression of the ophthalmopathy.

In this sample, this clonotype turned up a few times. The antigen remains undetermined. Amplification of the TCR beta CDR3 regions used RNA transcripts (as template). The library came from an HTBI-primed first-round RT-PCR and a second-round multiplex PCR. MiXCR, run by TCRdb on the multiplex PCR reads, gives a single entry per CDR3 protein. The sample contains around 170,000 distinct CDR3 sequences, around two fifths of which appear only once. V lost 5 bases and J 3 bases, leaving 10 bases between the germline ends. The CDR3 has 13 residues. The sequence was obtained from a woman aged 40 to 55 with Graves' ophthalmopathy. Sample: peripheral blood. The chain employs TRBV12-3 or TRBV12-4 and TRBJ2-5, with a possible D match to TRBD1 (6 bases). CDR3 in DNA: TGTGCCAGCAGTCCGAGGGGGAAAGAGACCCAGTACTTC. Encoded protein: CASSPRGKETQYF.